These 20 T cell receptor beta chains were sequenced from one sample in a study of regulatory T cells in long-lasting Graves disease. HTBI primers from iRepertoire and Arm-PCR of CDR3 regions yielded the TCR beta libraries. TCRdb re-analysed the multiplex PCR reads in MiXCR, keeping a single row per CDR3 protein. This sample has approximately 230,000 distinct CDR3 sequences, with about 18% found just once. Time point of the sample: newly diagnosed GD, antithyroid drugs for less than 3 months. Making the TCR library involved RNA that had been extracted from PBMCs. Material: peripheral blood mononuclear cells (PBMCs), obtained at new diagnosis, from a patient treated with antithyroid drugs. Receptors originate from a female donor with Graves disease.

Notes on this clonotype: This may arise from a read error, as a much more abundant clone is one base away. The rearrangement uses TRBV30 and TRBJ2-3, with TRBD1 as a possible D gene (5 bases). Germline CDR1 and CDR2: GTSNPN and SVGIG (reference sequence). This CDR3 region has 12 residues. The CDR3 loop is CAWSSETDTRYF. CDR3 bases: TGTGCCTGGAGTTCAGAGACAGATACGCGGTATTTT.

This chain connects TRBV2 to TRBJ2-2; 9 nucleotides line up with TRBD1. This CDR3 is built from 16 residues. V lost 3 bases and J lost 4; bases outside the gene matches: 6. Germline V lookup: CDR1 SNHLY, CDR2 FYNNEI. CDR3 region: CASSEGTGLITGELFF. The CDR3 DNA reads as TGTGCCAGCAGTGAGGGGACAGGGCTGATCACCGGGGAGCTGTTTTTT.

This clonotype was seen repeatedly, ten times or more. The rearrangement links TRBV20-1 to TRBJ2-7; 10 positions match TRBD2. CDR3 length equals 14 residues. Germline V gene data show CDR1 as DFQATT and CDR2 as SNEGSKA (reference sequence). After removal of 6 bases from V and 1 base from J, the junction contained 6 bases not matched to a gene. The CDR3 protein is CSAQNSGRSYEQYF. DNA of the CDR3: TGCAGTGCCCAAAATAGCGGGAGGTCCTACGAGCAGTACTTC.

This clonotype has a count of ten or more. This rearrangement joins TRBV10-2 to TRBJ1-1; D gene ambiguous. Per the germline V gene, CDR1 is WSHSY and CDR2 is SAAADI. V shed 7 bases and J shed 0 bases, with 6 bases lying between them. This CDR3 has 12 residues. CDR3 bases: TGCGCCAGCACAGGTGTGAACACTGAAGCTTTCTTT. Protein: CASTGVNTEAFF.

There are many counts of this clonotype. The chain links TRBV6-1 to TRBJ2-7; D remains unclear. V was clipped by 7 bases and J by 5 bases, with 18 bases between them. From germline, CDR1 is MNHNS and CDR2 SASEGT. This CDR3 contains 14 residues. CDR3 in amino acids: CASTPGAYKDEQYF. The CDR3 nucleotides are TGTGCCAGCACCCCAGGAGCATATAAGGACGAGCAGTACTTC.

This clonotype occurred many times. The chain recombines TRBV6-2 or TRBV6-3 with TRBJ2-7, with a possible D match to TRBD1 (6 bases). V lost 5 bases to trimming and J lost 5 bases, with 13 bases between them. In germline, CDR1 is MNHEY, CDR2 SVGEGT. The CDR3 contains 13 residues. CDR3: CASSDGQLDEQYF. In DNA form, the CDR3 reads TGTGCCAGCAGTGACGGACAGTTAGACGAGCAGTACTTC.

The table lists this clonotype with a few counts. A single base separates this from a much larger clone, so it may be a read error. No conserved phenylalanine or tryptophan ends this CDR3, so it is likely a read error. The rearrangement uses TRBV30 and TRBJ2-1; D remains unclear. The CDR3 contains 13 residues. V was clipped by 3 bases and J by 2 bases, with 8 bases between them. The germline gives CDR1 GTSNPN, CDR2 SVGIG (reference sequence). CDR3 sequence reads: CAWSAWAYNEQFS. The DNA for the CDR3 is TGTGCCTGGAGCGCCTGGGCCTACAATGAGCAGTTCTCC.

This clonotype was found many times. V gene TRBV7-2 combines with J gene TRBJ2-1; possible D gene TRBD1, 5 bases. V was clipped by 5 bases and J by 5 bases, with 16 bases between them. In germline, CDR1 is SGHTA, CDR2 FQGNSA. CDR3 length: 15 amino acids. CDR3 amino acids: CASSTPGSRNNEQFF. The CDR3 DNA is TGTGCCAGCAGCACCCCAGGGTCGAGAAACAATGAGCAGTTCTTC.

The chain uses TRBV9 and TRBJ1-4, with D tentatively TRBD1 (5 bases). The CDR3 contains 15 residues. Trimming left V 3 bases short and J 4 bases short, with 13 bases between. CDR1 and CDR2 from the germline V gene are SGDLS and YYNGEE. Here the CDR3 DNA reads TGTGCCAGCAGCGGCCGGGGACGACGTAATGAAAAACTGTTTTTT. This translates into CASSGRGRRNEKLFF.

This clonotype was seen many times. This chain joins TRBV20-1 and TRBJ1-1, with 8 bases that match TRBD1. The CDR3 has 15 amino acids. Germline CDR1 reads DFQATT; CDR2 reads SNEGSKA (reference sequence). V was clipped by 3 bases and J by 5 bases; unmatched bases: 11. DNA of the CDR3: TGCAGTGCTAGTGCGGGAACAGGGGGAGGAACTGAAGCTTTCTTT. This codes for CSASAGTGGGTEAFF.

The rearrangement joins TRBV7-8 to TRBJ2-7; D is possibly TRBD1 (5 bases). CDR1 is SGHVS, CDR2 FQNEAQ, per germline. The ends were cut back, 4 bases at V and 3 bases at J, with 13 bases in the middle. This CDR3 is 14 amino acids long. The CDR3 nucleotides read TGTGCCAGCAGCTCCCTGACAAGGGGCTACGAGCAGTACTTC. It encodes CASSSLTRGYEQYF.

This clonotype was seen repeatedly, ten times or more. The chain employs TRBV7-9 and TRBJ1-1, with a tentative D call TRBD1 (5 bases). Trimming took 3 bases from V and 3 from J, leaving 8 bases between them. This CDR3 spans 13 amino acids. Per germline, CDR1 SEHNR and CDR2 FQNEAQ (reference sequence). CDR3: CASSFRVDTEAFF. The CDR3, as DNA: TGTGCCAGCAGCTTCAGGGTGGACACTGAAGCTTTCTTT.

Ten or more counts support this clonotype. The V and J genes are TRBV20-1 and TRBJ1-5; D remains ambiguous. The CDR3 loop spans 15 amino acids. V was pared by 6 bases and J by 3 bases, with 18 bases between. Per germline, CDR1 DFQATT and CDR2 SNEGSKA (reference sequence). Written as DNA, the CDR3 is TGCAGTGCCAATGAGGACGGTGAGCTCAATCAGCCCCAGCATTTT. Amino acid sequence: CSANEDGELNQPQHF.

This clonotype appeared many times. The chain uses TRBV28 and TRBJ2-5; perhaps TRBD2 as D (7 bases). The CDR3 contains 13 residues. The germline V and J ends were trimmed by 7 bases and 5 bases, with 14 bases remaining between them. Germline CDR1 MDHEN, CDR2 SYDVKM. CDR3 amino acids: CASKRGGAETQYF. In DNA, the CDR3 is TGTGCCAGCAAGAGGGGGGGTGCGGAGACCCAGTACTTC.

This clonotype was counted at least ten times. In nucleotides, the CDR3 is TGCAGTGCTAGGGGGGACTACGAGCAGTACTTC. Translation: CSARGDYEQYF. The genes are TRBV20-1 and TRBJ2-7; D tentatively reads TRBD1 or TRBD2 (5 bases each). CDR1 is DFQATT and CDR2 is SNEGSKA in the germline V gene (reference sequence). Trimming left V 3 bases short and J 3 bases short, with 6 bases between. This CDR3 spans 11 amino acids.

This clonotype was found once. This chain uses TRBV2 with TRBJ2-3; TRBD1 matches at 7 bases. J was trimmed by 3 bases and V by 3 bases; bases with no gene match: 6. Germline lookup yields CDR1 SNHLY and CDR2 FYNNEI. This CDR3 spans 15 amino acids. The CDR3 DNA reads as TGTGCCAGCAGTGACTTCTACAGGGGTACAGATACGCAGTATTTT. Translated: CASSDFYRGTDTQYF.

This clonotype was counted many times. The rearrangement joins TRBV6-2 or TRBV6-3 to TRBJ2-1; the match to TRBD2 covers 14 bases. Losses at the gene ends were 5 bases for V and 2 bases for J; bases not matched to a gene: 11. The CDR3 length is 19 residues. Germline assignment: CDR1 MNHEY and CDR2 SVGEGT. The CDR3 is CASSMSGTSGSGAYNEQFF. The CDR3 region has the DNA TGTGCCAGCAGTATGTCCGGGACTAGCGGGAGTGGGGCCTACAATGAGCAGTTCTTC.

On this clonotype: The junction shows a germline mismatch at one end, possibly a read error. The CDR3 bases are TGTGCCAGCAGCCTTAGCGGAAGGGGGTACGGGCAGTACTTC. It encodes CASSLSGRGYGQYF. The rearrangement uses TRBV5-4 and TRBJ2-7; D tentatively reads TRBD1 or TRBD2 (6 bases each). Germline loops: CDR1 SGHNT, CDR2 YYREEE (reference sequence). CDR3 size: 14 residues.

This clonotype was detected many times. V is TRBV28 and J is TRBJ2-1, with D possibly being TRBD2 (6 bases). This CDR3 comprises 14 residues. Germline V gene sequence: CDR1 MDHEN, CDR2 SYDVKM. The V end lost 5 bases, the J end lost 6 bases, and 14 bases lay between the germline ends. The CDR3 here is CASSQSWEVNEQFF. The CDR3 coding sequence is TGTGCCAGCAGTCAGTCGTGGGAGGTCAATGAGCAGTTCTTC.

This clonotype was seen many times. CDR3 loop: CASQGSSGRAGPEQYF. The CDR3 DNA reads TGTGCCAGCCAAGGCTCTAGCGGGAGGGCCGGTCCCGAGCAGTACTTC. The chain combines TRBV2 with TRBJ2-7; TRBD2 matches at 12 bases. The V segment lost 8 bases and the J segment 6 bases; nucleotides outside the gene matches: 14. From germline, CDR1 is SNHLY and CDR2 FYNNEI. The CDR3 length is 16 residues. Filled out from reference TRBV2 and TRBJ2-7, the complete variable domain reads EPEVTQTPSHQVTQMGQEVILRCVPISNHLYFYWYRQILGQKVEFLVSFYNNEISEKSEIFDDQFSVERPDGSNFTLKIRSTKLEDSAMYFCASQGSSGRAGPEQYFGPGTRLTVT.